This TCR beta chain was sequenced during a study of T-cell memory formation after mild COVID-19. There are 15 residues in the CDR3. Trimming removed 0 bases from V and 4 bases from J, with 11 bases in between. The germline V gene encodes CDR1 LNHNV and CDR2 YYDKDF (reference sequence). TCRdb reanalysed the 5' RACE reads using MiXCR and keeps one entry per CDR3 protein. The table records about 350,000 distinct CDR3 sequences, around 15% of them present only once. The clonotype originates from a man between 18 and 35 years old who had mild COVID-19 (a few samples of this study predate the infection). Cell type and time point are not known. Sequencing was performed on PBMCs or a T cell subset sorted from them (not recorded which). The chain employs TRBV15 and TRBJ2-3, with TRBD1 as a possible D gene (5 bases). The CDR3 DNA reads as TGTGCCACCAGCAGAGATGGGGTACAGGCAGATACGCAGTATTTT. It translates to CATSRDGVQADTQYF.